Shown below are 31 T cell receptor beta chains from a single sample sequenced in a study of blood T cells in healthy people across ages. The second PCR ran roughly 6 to 11 cycles with a sample-barcoded 5' primer and J-beta primers. TCRdb independently ran MiXCR on the 5' RACE reads; one entry per CDR3 protein. The sample shows 600,000 to 900,000 distinct CDR3 sequences, roughly 24% of them seen only once. This sample was shared with a second study, whose subject was T cells of mothers and their children.

Sequenced input: blood. The origin of the receptors is a boy under 18 in good health.

The chain recombines TRBV11-1 with TRBJ2-5, with a possible D match to TRBD1 (6 bases). CDR3 length: 15 amino acids. Germline V gene lookup returns CDR1 SGHAT and CDR2 FQDESV (reference sequence). V dropped 4 bases and J dropped 1 base, with 13 bases sitting between them. CDR3 in amino acids: CASSSNWGLQETQYF. The CDR3 DNA reads TGTGCCAGCAGCTCGAATTGGGGGCTCCAAGAGACCCAGTACTTC. Drawing the rest from reference TRBV11-1 and TRBJ2-5, the complete variable domain is EAEVAQSPRYKITEKSQAVAFWCDPISGHATLYWYRQILGQGPELLVQFQDESVVDDSQLPKDRFSAERLKGVDSTLKIQPAELGDSAMYLCASSSNWGLQETQYFGPGTRLLVL.

The chain combines TRBV4-1 with TRBJ2-1, with TRBD2 as a possible D gene (6 bases). The last part of the DNA fits TRBJ2-7 better; the J call may be wrong. The germline V gene has CDR1 MGHRA and CDR2 YSYEKL. The CDR3 totals 15 residues. For the CDR3, the DNA is TGCGCCAGCAGCCAGATAACGGAGGGTACCTACGAGCAGTACTTC. Encoded protein: CASSQITEGTYEQYF.

In nucleotides, the CDR3 is TGTGCCAGCACAGCAGGGGGTCCCTACGAGCAGTACTTC. The encoded protein is CASTAGGPYEQYF. This chain connects TRBV2 to TRBJ2-7; TRBD1 agrees at 7 bases. Germline V CDR1 and CDR2: SNHLY, FYNNEI. Unmatched junction bases numbered 5, after V lost 7 bases and J lost 2 bases. The CDR3 has 13 amino acids.

The chain couples TRBV6-6 to TRBJ1-1, with D possibly TRBD1 on 6 matching bases. Germline V gene lookup returns CDR1 MNHNY and CDR2 SVGAGI (reference sequence). Trimming removed 4 bases from V and 4 bases from J, with 16 bases in between. The CDR3 spans 15 residues. The DNA for the CDR3 is TGTGCCAGCAGTTCCGGCAGGGGAAGAAGCACTGAAGCTTTCTTT. Translating it yields CASSSGRGRSTEAFF.

This clonotype was seen more than once but under ten times. Compared with germline, one end of the junction differs, possibly owing to a read error. The V gene is TRBV6-2 or TRBV6-3, the J gene TRBJ2-4; 7 bases match TRBD2. Germline CDR1 MNHEY, CDR2 SVGEGT. The CDR3 is 13 residues long. This chain's CDR3 is CASSRIAGCIQYF. For the CDR3, the DNA is TGTGCCAGCAGTCGGATAGCGGGTTGCATTCAATACTTC.

The chain employs TRBV6-6 and TRBJ1-6, with 7 nucleotides matching TRBD1. The CDR3 is 15 amino acids. With V trimmed by 5 bases and J by 5 bases, 6 bases remained unmatched. Germline CDR1 and CDR2: MNHNY and SVGAGI (reference sequence). The CDR3 DNA is TGTGCCAGCAGTCCCCAGACAGGGAATAATTCACCCCTCCACTTT. It translates to CASSPQTGNNSPLHF.

V gene TRBV5-1 combines with J gene TRBJ2-3; TRBD2 aligns across 9 bases. The trim removed 1 base at V and 1 base at J, leaving 4 bases unmatched. The CDR3 has 16 residues. Germline assignment: CDR1 SGHRS and CDR2 YFSETQ. The chain's CDR3 is CASSLNSGGRTDTQYF. The CDR3, as DNA: TGCGCCAGCAGCTTGAATAGCGGGGGCCGCACAGATACGCAGTATTTT.

The count of this clonotype is one. V and J are TRBV6-2 or TRBV6-3 and TRBJ2-7; no definite D call. Trimming cost V 0 bases and J 1 base, with 10 bases left between them. The germline V gene has CDR1 MNHEY and CDR2 SVGEGT. The length of the CDR3 is 15 residues. CDR3 residues: CASSYSGLQSYEQYF. CDR3 bases: TGTGCCAGCAGTTACTCGGGCCTGCAGTCCTACGAGCAGTACTTC.

The gene calls are TRBV11-2 and TRBJ2-3; D perhaps matches TRBD1 (8 bases). V dropped 5 bases and J dropped 1 base, with 16 bases sitting between them. Germline-derived CDR1 and CDR2 are SGHAT and FQNNGV. This CDR3 is built from 16 residues. The CDR3 DNA is TGTGCCAGCAGCCAGGGGGGGGACAGGCGCACAGATACGCAGTATTTT. Encoded protein: CASSQGGDRRTDTQYF.

This clonotype was detected once. The junction departs from germline at one end; a sequencing error may be responsible. The chain combines TRBV10-3 with TRBJ2-1; a possible D gene is TRBD1 (7 bases). The CDR3 consists of 16 residues. The germline V gene encodes CDR1 ENHRY and CDR2 SYGVKD. The DNA of the CDR3 is TGTGCCATCAGTGACCCTGATCAGGGGGAGGATGAGACCCGGTACTTC. It encodes CAISDPDQGEDETRYF.

This clonotype was seen a handful of times. The chain is built from TRBV4-1 and TRBJ2-2; TRBD1 is a possible D gene (5 bases). This CDR3 has 15 amino acids. Trimming pared 2 bases from V and 1 base from J, leaving 8 bases between. Looked up from germline, CDR1 is MGHRA and CDR2 is YSYEKL. The CDR3 is CASSQLTENTGELFF. CDR3 in DNA: TGCGCCAGCAGCCAACTGACAGAGAACACCGGGGAGCTGTTTTTT.

The CDR3 is CATRRGGGHEETQYF. The DNA for the CDR3 is TGTGCCACCCGCCGTGGCGGGGGGCATGAAGAGACCCAGTACTTC. The genes are TRBV10-3 and TRBJ2-5; 8 nucleotides line up with TRBD2. The CDR3 runs to 15 residues. Germline CDR1 and CDR2: ENHRY and SYGVKD. V lost 10 bases to trimming and J lost 3 bases; unmatched junction nucleotides: 13.

The rearrangement joins TRBV7-9 to TRBJ2-1, with D maybe TRBD1 (6 bases). V lost 5 bases and J 1 base, leaving 18 bases between the germline ends. The CDR3 loop spans 17 amino acids. Looked up from germline, CDR1 is SEHNR and CDR2 is FQNEAQ (reference sequence). The CDR3 coding sequence is TGTGCCAGCAGCGGATTTTGGACAGACCCATCCTACAATGAGCAGTTCTTC. This codes for CASSGFWTDPSYNEQFF.

The chain carries TRBV12-3 or TRBV12-4 and TRBJ2-1; 8 bases map to TRBD2. Trimming cost V 6 bases and J 5 bases; bases outside gene matches: 6. CDR3 length: 14 residues. This CDR3 is CASRIAGPHNEQFF. CDR3 DNA sequence: TGTGCCAGCAGGATAGCGGGGCCTCACAATGAGCAGTTCTTC.

The table lists this clonotype with a few counts. V and J are TRBV11-2 and TRBJ2-1; 7 bases map to TRBD1. There are 12 residues in the CDR3. V lost 4 bases to trimming and J lost 9 bases; unmatched junction nucleotides: 3. CDR1 is SGHAT, CDR2 FQNNGV, per germline. The CDR3 spells CASSSGQAEQFF. The CDR3 DNA reads TGTGCCAGCAGCTCCGGACAGGCTGAGCAGTTCTTC.

This clonotype was recorded at least ten times. The chain couples TRBV4-3 to TRBJ2-5; 9 nucleotides align to TRBD2. There are 15 residues in the CDR3. From germline, CDR1 is LGHNA and CDR2 YSLEER. V was pared by 5 bases and J by 4 bases, with 8 bases of the junction left unmatched. CDR3 DNA: TGCGCCAGCAGCACCAGAAGTAGCGGGGGAGAGACCCAGTACTTC. It encodes CASSTRSSGGETQYF.

V is TRBV5-1 and J is TRBJ1-5, with 11 bases aligning to TRBD1. The CDR3 sequence is 20 residues long. Trimming took 6 bases from V and 7 from J; bases not matched to a gene: 24. Germline assignment: CDR1 SGHRS and CDR2 YFSETQ. CDR3 DNA sequence: TGCGCCAGCAACTTACCTACCACGCTCCGGGACAGGGGGTTCAACCAGCCCCAGCATTTT. Protein product: CASNLPTTLRDRGFNQPQHF.

In this sample, this clonotype turned up a few times. The chain recombines TRBV2 with TRBJ2-1, with 7 bases fitting TRBD2. Germline lookup yields CDR1 SNHLY and CDR2 FYNNEI. V lost 6 bases and J lost 4; bases outside the gene matches: 9. CDR3 size: 15 residues. CDR3 in DNA: TGTGCCAGCAGGGTAGGCGGGGGACCGTACAATGAGCAGTTCTTC. Amino acids: CASRVGGGPYNEQFF.

This clonotype was picked up a small number of times. V and J are TRBV7-2 and TRBJ2-7, with TRBD1 matching 7 bases. Near its end, the DNA agrees better with TRBJ2-1, so the J call may be wrong. This CDR3 spans 14 amino acids. Germline CDR1 SGHTA, CDR2 FQGNSA. CDR3 sequence (DNA): TGTGCCAGCAGCTTAGAGGGGGCCAGGGATGAGCAGTTCTTC. This encodes CASSLEGARDEQFF.

The genes are TRBV2 and TRBJ1-1; tentatively, D is TRBD1 (6 bases). V lost 1 base and J 0 bases, leaving 15 bases between the germline ends. The CDR3 sequence is 17 residues long. Germline-derived CDR1 and CDR2 are SNHLY and FYNNEI. Here the CDR3 reads CASSEEIGQFMNTEAFF. The DNA of the CDR3 is TGTGCCAGCAGTGAAGAAATAGGACAGTTTATGAACACTGAAGCTTTCTTT.

The chain recombines TRBV2 with TRBJ2-2; no clear D gene. CDR1 and CDR2 (germline): SNHLY, FYNNEI. The CDR3 runs 15 residues. Trimming cost V 6 bases and J 0 bases, with 11 bases left between them. The CDR3 DNA follows: TGTGCCAGCAGGAAGACATATTCGAACACCGGGGAGCTGTTTTTT. Its translation: CASRKTYSNTGELFF.

V is TRBV12-3 or TRBV12-4 and J is TRBJ2-1; 8 positions agree with TRBD2. V lost 6 bases, J lost 14 bases, and 18 bases stayed unmatched. CDR3 length equals 15 residues. CDR3 in amino acids: CASRPGGAGAPWEFF. CDR3 nucleotide sequence: TGTGCCAGCAGGCCCGGGGGGGCTGGGGCCCCCTGGGAGTTCTTC.

The chain recombines TRBV5-1 with TRBJ1-5; possibly TRBD1 for D (5 bases). The V and J ends lost 3 bases and 7 bases respectively, with 17 bases between them. The CDR3 contains 15 residues. Germline lookup yields CDR1 SGHRS and CDR2 YFSETQ. CDR3 protein: CASSYGTAEGQPQHF. Written as DNA, the CDR3 is TGCGCCAGCAGCTACGGGACGGCAGAAGGACAGCCCCAGCATTTT. Drawing the rest from reference TRBV5-1 and TRBJ1-5, the complete variable domain is KAGVTQTPRYLIKTRGQQVTLSCSPISGHRSVSWYQQTPGQGLQFLFEYFSETQRNKGNFPGRFSGRQFSNSRSEMNVSTLELGDSALYLCASSYGTAEGQPQHFGDGTRLSIL.

The chain couples TRBV20-1 to TRBJ2-3, with a weak D call TRBD2 (5 bases). Trimming took off 3 bases at V and 6 bases at J, with 13 bases between the two ends. Germline CDR1 is DFQATT and CDR2 is SNEGSKA (reference sequence). This CDR3 contains 13 residues. As DNA, the CDR3 is TGCAGTGCTAGTAAGCGGTTGGGGGATACGCAGTATTTT. This gives the protein CSASKRLGDTQYF.

This clonotype was observed a handful of times. V usage is TRBV20-1 and J usage is TRBJ2-7; 7 nucleotides agree with TRBD1. In germline, CDR1 is DFQATT, CDR2 SNEGSKA (reference sequence). The CDR3 length is 13 residues. After removal of 6 bases from V and 4 bases from J, the junction contained 9 bases not matched to a gene. CDR3 nucleotide sequence: TGCAGTGCAAGGAAACAGGGGTTGTACGAGCAGTACTTC. It is translated as CSARKQGLYEQYF.

This clonotype was detected ten times or more. The chain is built from TRBV11-2 and TRBJ2-4; D is uncertain. The CDR3 has 17 residues. The germline V and J ends were trimmed by 0 bases and 3 bases, with 15 bases remaining between them. Per germline, CDR1 SGHAT and CDR2 FQNNGV. CDR3 protein: CASSLDRAIASKNIQYF. The DNA of the CDR3 is TGTGCCAGCAGCTTAGATAGGGCTATTGCGAGCAAAAACATTCAGTACTTC.

Only a few counts were recorded for this clonotype. V and J are TRBV28 and TRBJ1-5; D uncertain. Trimming removed 2 bases from V and 7 bases from J, with 6 bases in between. From germline, CDR1 is MDHEN and CDR2 SYDVKM. The CDR3 covers 12 residues. The CDR3: CASSLTDQPQHF. The DNA of the CDR3 is TGTGCCAGCAGTTTAACAGACCAGCCCCAGCATTTT.

This clonotype was detected many times. The CDR3 here is CASSFRGTEQFF. CDR3 in DNA: TGTGCCAGCAGCTTCCGCGGTACCGAGCAGTTCTTC. The gene calls are TRBV3-1 and TRBJ2-1; D remains ambiguous. V lost 5 bases and J lost 10, with 12 bases in between. Looked up from germline, CDR1 is LGHDT and CDR2 is YNNKEL (reference sequence). The CDR3 has 12 residues.

This clonotype was seen more than once but under ten times. The gene calls are TRBV15 and TRBJ2-2, with D possibly being TRBD2 (6 bases). The V and J ends lost 1 base and 2 bases respectively, with 8 bases between them. The CDR3 runs 15 residues. The V gene's germline CDR1 is LNHNV and CDR2 YYDKDF (reference sequence). The CDR3 coding sequence is TGTGCCACCAGCAGAGGCGGGACTAACACCGGGGAGCTGTTTTTT. It codes for CATSRGGTNTGELFF.

The chain uses TRBV28 and TRBJ2-1, with D possibly being TRBD1 or TRBD2 (5 bases each). The closer fit of TRBJ2-5 to the DNA end suggests the J call may be wrong. The CDR3 runs to 17 residues. Germline CDR1 reads MDHEN; CDR2 reads SYDVKM. The CDR3 region has the DNA TGTGCCAGCTTACCATTCACAGAGGGGAGATGGCAAGAGACCCAGTACTTC. This codes for CASLPFTEGRWQETQYF.

A few counts support this clonotype. The V and J genes are TRBV12-3 or TRBV12-4 and TRBJ2-3, with no clear D. Trimming took off 10 bases at V and 1 base at J, with 9 bases between the two ends. The CDR3 has 12 amino acids. The CDR3 bases are TGTGCCACTCGGCAGCGCACAGATACGCAGTATTTT. Encoded protein: CATRQRTDTQYF.